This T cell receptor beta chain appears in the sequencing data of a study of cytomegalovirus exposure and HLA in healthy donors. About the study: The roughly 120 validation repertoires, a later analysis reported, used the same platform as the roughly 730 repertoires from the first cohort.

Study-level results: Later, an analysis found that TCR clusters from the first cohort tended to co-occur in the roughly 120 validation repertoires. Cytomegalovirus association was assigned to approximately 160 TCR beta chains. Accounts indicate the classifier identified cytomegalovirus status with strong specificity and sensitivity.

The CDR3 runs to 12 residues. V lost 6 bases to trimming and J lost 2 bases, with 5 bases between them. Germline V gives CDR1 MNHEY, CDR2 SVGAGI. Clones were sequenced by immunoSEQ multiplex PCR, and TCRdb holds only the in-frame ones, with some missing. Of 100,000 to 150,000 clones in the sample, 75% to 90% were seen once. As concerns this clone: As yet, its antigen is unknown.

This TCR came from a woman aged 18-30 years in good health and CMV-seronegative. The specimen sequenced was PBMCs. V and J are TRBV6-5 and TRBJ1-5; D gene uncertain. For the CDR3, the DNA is TGTGCCAGCAGGAGGGGCAATCAGCCCCAGCATTTT. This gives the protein CASRRGNQPQHF.